These 8 T cell receptor beta chains were all obtained from the same sample, sequenced in a study of blood T cell repertoires in COVID-19 (dated by TCRdb to 2020 to 2022). The library was generated by the immunoSEQ multiplex PCR assay. Here the immuneACCESS table is served through TCRdb, limited to in-frame sequences with V and J called. Missing clones are a known gap in these copies; in checked studies unresolved V genes cover under half, and the rest lacks a known reason. This sample gives some 89,000 clones in total; approximately 82% of them show up just once. The ten top clones hold around 1.3% of the sample. The specimen sequenced was peripheral blood. These receptors originate from a woman aged 80 or over with acute or convalescent COVID-19.

The rearrangement links TRBV5-1 to TRBJ2-7, with D possibly TRBD2 on 6 matching bases. The V gene lost 4 bases and the J gene lost 3 bases, with 11 bases spanning the gap. The CDR3 contains 13 residues. CDR1 SGHRS and CDR2 YFSETQ come from the germline V gene. DNA for the CDR3: TGCGCCAGCAGCGGGGACTTAGACTACGAGCAGTACTTC. Protein: CASSGDLDYEQYF. Supplemented by reference TRBV5-1 and TRBJ2-7, the full variable domain reads KAGVTQTPRYLIKTRGQQVTLSCSPISGHRSVSWYQQTPGQGLQFLFEYFSETQRNKGNFPGRFSGRQFSNSRSEMNVSTLELGDSALYLCASSGDLDYEQYFGPGTRLTVT.

This chain connects TRBV6-1 to TRBJ1-1; 8 bases match TRBD1. The CDR3 runs to 13 residues. The V gene end was trimmed by 2 bases and the J gene end by 7 bases; junction bases not matched to a gene: 3. Germline assignment: CDR1 MNHNS and CDR2 SASEGT. This CDR3 reads CASSERTGREAFF. The CDR3 DNA sequence: TGTGCCAGCAGTGAACGGACAGGGCGTGAAGCTTTCTTT.

The V call is TRBV6-1, the J call TRBJ2-7; the match to TRBD1 covers 7 bases. Per the germline V gene, CDR1 is MNHNS and CDR2 is SASEGT. The CDR3 runs to 15 residues. The V gene end was trimmed by 2 bases and the J gene end by 2 bases; junction bases not matched to a gene: 6. The CDR3 region is CASSERQGRTYEQYF. The CDR3 nucleotides are TGTGCCAGCAGTGAAAGACAGGGTAGAACCTACGAGCAGTACTTC.

The CDR3 reads CASSTGLAGEQETQYF. CDR3 coding DNA: TGTGCCAGTAGTACGGGACTAGCGGGGGAACAAGAGACCCAGTACTTC. The genes are TRBV19 and TRBJ2-5; 14 nucleotides agree with TRBD2. The CDR3 contains 16 residues. In germline, CDR1 is LNHDA, CDR2 SQIVND (reference sequence). The V segment lost 4 bases and the J segment 2 bases; nucleotides outside the gene matches: 3.

This clone was detected once. V usage is TRBV7-8 and J usage is TRBJ1-1; a possible D gene is TRBD1 (6 bases). The germline CDR1 and CDR2 sequences are SGHVS and FQNEAQ. Trimming left V 1 base short and J 2 bases short, with 17 bases between. The CDR3 covers 17 residues. This CDR3 reads CASSLGSWGTLNTEAFF. The CDR3 DNA reads as TGTGCCAGCAGCTTAGGTTCTTGGGGGACACTAAACACTGAAGCTTTCTTT. Full variable domain (missing parts from reference TRBV7-8 and TRBJ1-1): GAGVSQSPRYKVAKRGQDVALRCDPISGHVSLFWYQQALGQGPEFLTYFQNEAQLDKSGLPSDRFFAERPEGSVSTLKIQRTQQEDSAVYLCASSLGSWGTLNTEAFFGQGTRLTVV.

The chain employs TRBV11-3 and TRBJ1-1; 7 nucleotides line up with TRBD1. The CDR3 is made up of 13 amino acids. The junction had 6 bases not matched to a gene; V was cut back by 5 bases and J by 6 bases. The germline gives CDR1 SGHNT, CDR2 YENEEA. DNA for the CDR3: TGTGCCAGCAGCATGACCGGGACAGCTGAAGCTTTCTTT. Protein product: CASSMTGTAEAFF.

The V gene is TRBV5-1, the J gene TRBJ2-3, with 9 bases lining up with TRBD2. V trimming: 5 bases; J trimming: 0 bases; junction bases outside the gene matches: 4. There are 15 residues in the CDR3. Germline CDR1 reads SGHRS; CDR2 reads YFSETQ. The CDR3 nucleotides read TGCGCCAGCAGGGCGGGACTAGCTAGCACAGATACGCAGTATTTT. Its protein is CASRAGLASTDTQYF.

This clone was observed once. V is TRBV15 and J is TRBJ1-5, with 7 bases lining up with TRBD1. Unmatched junction bases numbered 11, after V lost 3 bases and J lost 9 bases. The CDR3 has 15 residues. Germline V gene sequence: CDR1 LNHNV, CDR2 YYDKDF (reference sequence). As DNA, the CDR3 is TGTGCCACCAGCAGGGACAGGATAGACGGGACGCCCCAGCATTTT. Protein: CATSRDRIDGTPQHF.